This note documents a single TCR beta chain sequence. Other DNA sequences in the sample encode the same CDR3. Per the germline V gene, CDR1 is MDHEN and CDR2 is SYDVKM. CDR3 size: 16 residues. V lost 2 bases, J lost 0 bases, and 5 bases stayed unmatched. The sample comes from a study of shared clonotypes between healthy human individuals. Terminally differentiated effector memory CD45RA+ cells were left out of the naive CD8 fraction, which was CD45RO-negative and positively selected for CCR7. The test was conducted at deep level. As originally analysed: Owing to the provision of junction-only sequences devoid of quality scores by immunoSEQ, filtering differed. Assay used: immunoSEQ multiplex PCR; TCRdb lists only in-frame clones, some missing. V, J and clone size are those of that table, while D and trimming were read from the DNA. The sample holds around 610,000 clones, roughly 95% seen once.

The sequenced sample consisted of naive CD8+ T cells sorted from blood. This chain connects TRBV28 to TRBJ2-7; 9 nucleotides line up with TRBD2. The receptor's source is a woman aged 25 to 39 in good health. In DNA, the CDR3 is TGTGCCAGCAGTTTAAGTCCTAGCGGGAACTCCTACGAGCAGTACTTC. Protein product: CASSLSPSGNSYEQYF.